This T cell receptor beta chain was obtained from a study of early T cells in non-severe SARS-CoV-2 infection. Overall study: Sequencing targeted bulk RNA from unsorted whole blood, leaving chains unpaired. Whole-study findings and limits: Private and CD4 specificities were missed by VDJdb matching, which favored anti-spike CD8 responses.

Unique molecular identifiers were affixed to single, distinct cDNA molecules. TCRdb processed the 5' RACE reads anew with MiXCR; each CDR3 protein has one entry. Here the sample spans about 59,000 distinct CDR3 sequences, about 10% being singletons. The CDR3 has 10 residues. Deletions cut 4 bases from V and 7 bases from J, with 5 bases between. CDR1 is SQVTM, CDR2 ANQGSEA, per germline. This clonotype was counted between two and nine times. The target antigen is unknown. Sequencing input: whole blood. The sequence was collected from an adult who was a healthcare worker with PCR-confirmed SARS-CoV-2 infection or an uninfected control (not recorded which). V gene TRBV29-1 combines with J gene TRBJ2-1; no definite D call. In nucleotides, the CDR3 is TGCAGCGTTGCTAATAATGAGCAGTTCTTC. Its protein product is CSVANNEQFF.